This T cell receptor (beta chain) was obtained from a study of regulatory T cells in long-lasting Graves disease. At least ten counts were recorded for this clonotype. The V end was cut by 5 bases, the J end by 0 bases, with 10 bases between. The CDR3 extends over 14 amino acids. The time point is: newly diagnosed GD, antithyroid drugs for less than 3 months. Preparation of the TCR library used RNA extracted from PBMCs. CDR3 regions were amplified by Arm-PCR using iRepertoire HTBI primers to build TCR beta libraries. TCRdb reprocessed the multiplex PCR reads with MiXCR, giving one entry per CDR3 protein. The data contain about 220,000 distinct CDR3 sequences, roughly a fifth of them singletons. The same sample was also studied in work on T cells in Graves' hyperthyroidism and ophthalmopathy.

This clonotype was sampled from a woman between 25 and 40 years old with Graves disease. The chain joins TRBV12-3 or TRBV12-4 to TRBJ1-1; possibly TRBD1 for D (6 bases). The input for sequencing was peripheral blood mononuclear cells (PBMCs), taken at new diagnosis, from a patient treated with antithyroid drugs. Written as DNA, the CDR3 is TGTGCCAGCAGTCGGGACATGTTGAACACTGAAGCTTTCTTT. It translates to CASSRDMLNTEAFF.